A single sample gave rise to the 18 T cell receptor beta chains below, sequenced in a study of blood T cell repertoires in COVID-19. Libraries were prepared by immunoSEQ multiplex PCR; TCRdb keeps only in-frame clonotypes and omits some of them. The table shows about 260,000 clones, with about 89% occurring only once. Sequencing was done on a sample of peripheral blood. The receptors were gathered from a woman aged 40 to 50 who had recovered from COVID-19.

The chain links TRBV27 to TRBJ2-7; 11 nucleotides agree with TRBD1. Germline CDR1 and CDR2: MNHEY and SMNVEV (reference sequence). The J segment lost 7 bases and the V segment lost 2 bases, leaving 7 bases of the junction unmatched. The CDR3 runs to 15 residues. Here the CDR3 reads CASSLRGTGGREQYF. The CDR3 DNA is TGTGCCAGCAGTTTACGAGGGACAGGGGGAAGGGAGCAGTACTTC.

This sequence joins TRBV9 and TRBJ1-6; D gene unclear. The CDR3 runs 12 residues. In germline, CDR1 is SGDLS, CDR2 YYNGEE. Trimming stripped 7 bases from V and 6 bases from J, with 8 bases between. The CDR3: CASRSINSPLHF. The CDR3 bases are TGTGCCAGCCGGTCGATTAATTCACCCCTCCACTTT. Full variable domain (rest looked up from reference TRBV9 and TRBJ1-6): DSGVTQTPKHLITATGQRVTLRCSPRSGDLSVYWYQQSLDQGLQFLIQYYNGEERAKGNILERFSAQQFPDLHSELNLSSLELGDSALYFCASRSINSPLHFGNGTRLTVT.

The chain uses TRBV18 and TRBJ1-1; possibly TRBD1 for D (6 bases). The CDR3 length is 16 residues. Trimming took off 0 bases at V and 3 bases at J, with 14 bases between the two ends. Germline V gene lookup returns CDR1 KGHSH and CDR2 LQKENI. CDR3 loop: CASSPPSTGKDTEAFF. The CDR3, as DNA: TGTGCCAGCTCACCACCGAGTACAGGGAAAGACACTGAAGCTTTCTTT.

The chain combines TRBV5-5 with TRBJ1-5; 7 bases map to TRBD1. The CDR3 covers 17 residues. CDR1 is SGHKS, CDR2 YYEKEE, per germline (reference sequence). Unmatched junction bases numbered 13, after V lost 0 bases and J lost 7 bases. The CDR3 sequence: CASSLAPPQGISQPQHF. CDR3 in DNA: TGTGCCAGCAGCTTGGCGCCCCCACAGGGGATTAGCCAGCCCCAGCATTTT. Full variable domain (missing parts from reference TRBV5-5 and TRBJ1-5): DAGVTQSPTHLIKTRGQQVTLRCSPISGHKSVSWYQQVLGQGPQFIFQYYEKEERGRGNFPDRFSARQFPNYSSELNVNALLLGDSALYLCASSLAPPQGISQPQHFGDGTRLSIL.

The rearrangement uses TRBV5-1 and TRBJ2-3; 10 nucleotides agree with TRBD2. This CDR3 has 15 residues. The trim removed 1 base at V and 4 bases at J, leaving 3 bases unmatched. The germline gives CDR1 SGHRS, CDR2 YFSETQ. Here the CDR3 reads CASSLSSGGADTQYF. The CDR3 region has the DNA TGCGCCAGCAGCTTGTCTAGCGGGGGCGCAGATACGCAGTATTTT.

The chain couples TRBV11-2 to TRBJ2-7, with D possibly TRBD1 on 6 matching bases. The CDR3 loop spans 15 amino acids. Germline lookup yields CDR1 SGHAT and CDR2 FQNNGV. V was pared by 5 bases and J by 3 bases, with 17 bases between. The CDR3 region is CASSPIGQSGYEQYF. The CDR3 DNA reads TGTGCCAGCAGCCCCATTGGACAGTCTGGCTACGAGCAGTACTTC.

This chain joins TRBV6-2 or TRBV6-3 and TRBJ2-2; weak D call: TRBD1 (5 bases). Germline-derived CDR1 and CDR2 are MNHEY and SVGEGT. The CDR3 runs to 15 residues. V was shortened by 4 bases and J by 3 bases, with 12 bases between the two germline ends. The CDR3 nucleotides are TGTGCCAGCAGTTTTAGGGGATTTTACACCGGGGAGCTGTTTTTT. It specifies CASSFRGFYTGELFF.

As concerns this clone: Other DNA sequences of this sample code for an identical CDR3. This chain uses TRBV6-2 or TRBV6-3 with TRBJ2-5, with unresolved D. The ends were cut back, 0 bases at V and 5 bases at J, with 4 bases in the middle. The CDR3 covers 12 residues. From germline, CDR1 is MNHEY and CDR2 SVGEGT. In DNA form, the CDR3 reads TGTGCCAGCAGTTACTCCGGGGAGACCCAGTACTTC. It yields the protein CASSYSGETQYF.

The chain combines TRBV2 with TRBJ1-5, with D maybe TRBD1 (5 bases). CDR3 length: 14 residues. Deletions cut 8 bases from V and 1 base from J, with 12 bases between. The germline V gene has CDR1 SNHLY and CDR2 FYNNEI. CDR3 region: CASQGQWSNQPQHF. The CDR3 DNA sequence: TGTGCCAGCCAGGGTCAATGGAGCAATCAGCCCCAGCATTTT.

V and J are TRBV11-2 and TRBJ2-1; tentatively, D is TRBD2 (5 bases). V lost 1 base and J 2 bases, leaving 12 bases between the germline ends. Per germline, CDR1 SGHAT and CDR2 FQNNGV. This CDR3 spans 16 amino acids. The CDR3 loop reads CASSLGRPSPYNEQFF. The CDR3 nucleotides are TGTGCCAGCAGCTTAGGGAGACCTAGCCCCTACAATGAGCAGTTCTTC.

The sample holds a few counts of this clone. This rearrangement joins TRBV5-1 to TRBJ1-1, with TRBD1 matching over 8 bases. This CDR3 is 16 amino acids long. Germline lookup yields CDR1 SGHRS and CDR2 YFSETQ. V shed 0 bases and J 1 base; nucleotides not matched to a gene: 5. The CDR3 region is CASSLDPQGANTEAFF. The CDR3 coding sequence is TGCGCCAGCAGCTTGGACCCCCAGGGGGCGAACACTGAAGCTTTCTTT.

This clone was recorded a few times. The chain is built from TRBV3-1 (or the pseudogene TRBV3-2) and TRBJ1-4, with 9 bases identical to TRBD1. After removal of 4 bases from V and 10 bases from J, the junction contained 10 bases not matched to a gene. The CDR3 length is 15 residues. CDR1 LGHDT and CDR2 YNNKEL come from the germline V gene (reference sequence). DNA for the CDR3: TGTGCCAGCAGCCTTTACGCGGCGACAGGGGGAAAACTGTTTTTT. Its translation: CASSLYAATGGKLFF.

The CDR3 DNA sequence: TGTGCCAGTACTTGGGGACAGGACACCGGGGAGCTGTTTTTT. Residues: CASTWGQDTGELFF. The chain recombines TRBV19 with TRBJ2-2; 8 bases line up with TRBD1. The ends lost 7 bases at V and 3 bases at J; junction bases unmatched: 4. Germline V gene lookup returns CDR1 LNHDA and CDR2 SQIVND (reference sequence). The CDR3 sequence is 14 residues long.

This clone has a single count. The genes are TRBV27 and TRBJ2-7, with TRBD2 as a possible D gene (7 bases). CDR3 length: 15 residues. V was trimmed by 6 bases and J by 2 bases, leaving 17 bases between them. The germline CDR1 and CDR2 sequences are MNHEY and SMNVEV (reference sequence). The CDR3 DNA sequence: TGTGCCAGCAGCCTCTTCGCGGGGGCTCCCTACGAGCAGTACTTC. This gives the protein CASSLFAGAPYEQYF.

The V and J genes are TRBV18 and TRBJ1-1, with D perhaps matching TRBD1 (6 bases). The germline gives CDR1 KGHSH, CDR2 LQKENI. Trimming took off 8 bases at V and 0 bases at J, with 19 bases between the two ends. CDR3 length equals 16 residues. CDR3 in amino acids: CASTNRQANMNTEAFF. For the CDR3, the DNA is TGTGCCAGCACCAACCGACAGGCTAACATGAACACTGAAGCTTTCTTT.

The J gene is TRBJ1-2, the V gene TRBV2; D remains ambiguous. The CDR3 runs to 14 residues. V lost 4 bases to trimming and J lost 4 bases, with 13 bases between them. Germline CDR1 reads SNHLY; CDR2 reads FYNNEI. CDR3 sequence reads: CASSGGSAGYGYTF. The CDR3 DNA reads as TGTGCCAGCAGTGGCGGGTCTGCGGGCTATGGCTACACCTTC.

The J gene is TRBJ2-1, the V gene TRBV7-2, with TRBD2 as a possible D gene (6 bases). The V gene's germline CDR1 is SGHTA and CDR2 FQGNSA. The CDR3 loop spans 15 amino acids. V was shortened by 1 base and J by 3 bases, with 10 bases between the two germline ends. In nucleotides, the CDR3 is TGTGCCAGCAGCTTAGTGGGAGGCTTCTACAATGAGCAGTTCTTC. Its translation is CASSLVGGFYNEQFF. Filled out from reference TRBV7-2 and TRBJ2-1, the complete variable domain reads GAGVSQSPSNKVTEKGKDVELRCDPISGHTALYWYRQSLGQGLEFLIYFQGNSAPDKSGLPSDRFSAERTGGSVSTLTIQRTQQEDSAVYLCASSLVGGFYNEQFFGPGTRLTVL.

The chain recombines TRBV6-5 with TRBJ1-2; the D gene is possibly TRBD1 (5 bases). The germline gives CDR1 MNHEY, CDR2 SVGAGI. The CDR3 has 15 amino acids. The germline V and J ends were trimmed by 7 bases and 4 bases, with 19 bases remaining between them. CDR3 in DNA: TGTGCCAGCACCGAAGGGTGGGCGCAGGGCTATGGCTACACCTTC. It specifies CASTEGWAQGYGYTF.